The 16 T cell receptor beta chains given below trace back to one sample, sequenced in a study of cytomegalovirus exposure and HLA in healthy donors. Researchers ran the PCR with 60 Vbeta and 13 Jbeta primers. Some clones are missing from TCRdb's copy, which holds only in-frame ones; the method was immunoSEQ multiplex PCR. The table includes 150,000 to 200,000 clones, 85% detected once. Sequencing was carried out using PBMCs. These receptors were collected from a man aged 18 to 35 in good health and CMV-seropositive.

The chain links TRBV9 to TRBJ2-7; TRBD2 matches 8 bases. Trimming took 0 bases from V and 0 from J; bases not matched to a gene: 5. CDR3 length equals 16 residues. Germline-derived CDR1 and CDR2 are SGDLS and YYNGEE. The CDR3 coding sequence is TGTGCCAGCAGCGTAGCCGGCGGGGGGCCCTCCTACGAGCAGTACTTC. The encoded protein is CASSVAGGGPSYEQYF.

This clone was found once. V usage is TRBV7-2 and J usage is TRBJ1-3; D uncertain. Germline loops: CDR1 SGHTA, CDR2 FQGNSA. Trimming left V 1 base short and J 0 bases short, with 4 bases between. CDR3 length: 14 amino acids. This chain's CDR3 is CASSLGISGNTIYF. The CDR3 coding sequence is TGTGCCAGCAGCTTAGGTATCTCTGGAAACACCATATATTTT. Looking up the rest from reference TRBV7-2 and TRBJ1-3 gives the full variable domain: GAGVSQSPSNKVTEKGKDVELRCDPISGHTALYWYRQSLGQGLEFLIYFQGNSAPDKSGLPSDRFSAERTGGSVSTLTIQRTQQEDSAVYLCASSLGISGNTIYFGEGSWLTVV.

This clone was recorded once. The CDR3, as DNA: TGCAGCGTTGGGGGTAGCGGGGGACACACAGATACGCAGTATTTT. Residues: CSVGGSGGHTDTQYF. The V and J genes are TRBV29-1 and TRBJ2-3; 9 nucleotides line up with TRBD2. CDR1 and CDR2 from the germline V gene are SQVTM and ANQGSEA. This CDR3 is built from 15 residues. V lost 4 bases to trimming and J lost 2 bases; unmatched junction nucleotides: 7.

The rearrangement joins TRBV6-1 to TRBJ1-2, with 11 nucleotides matching TRBD1. Germline V gives CDR1 MNHNS, CDR2 SASEGT. The CDR3 is 16 amino acids. The ends lost 4 bases at V and 4 bases at J; junction bases unmatched: 8. CDR3 in amino acids: CASSGGQGGALYGYTF. The CDR3 DNA follows: TGTGCCAGCAGTGGGGGACAGGGGGGCGCGCTCTATGGCTACACCTTC.

The chain carries TRBV5-4 and TRBJ1-1; D remains ambiguous. Per germline, CDR1 SGHNT and CDR2 YYREEE (reference sequence). This CDR3 contains 13 residues. Trimming shortened V by 0 bases and J by 5 bases, and 8 bases separated the two germline ends. DNA for the CDR3: TGTGCCAGCAGCTTGGGGCGGTATACTGAAGCTTTCTTT. Protein product: CASSLGRYTEAFF.

The CDR3 here is CASSRGGQPQHF. In DNA, the CDR3 is TGTGCCAGCTCTCGAGGGGGTCAGCCCCAGCATTTT. This sequence joins TRBV18 and TRBJ1-5; D possibly corresponds to TRBD1 (6 bases). CDR1 and CDR2 from the germline V gene are KGHSH and LQKENI. The CDR3 contains 12 residues. The V gene lost 6 bases and the J gene lost 6 bases, with 9 bases spanning the gap. Variable domain in full (rest from reference TRBV18 and TRBJ1-5): NAGVMQNPRHLVRRRGQEARLRCSPMKGHSHVYWYRQLPEEGLKFMVYLQKENIIDESGMPKERFSAEFPKEGPSILRIQQVVRGDSAAYFCASSRGGQPQHFGDGTRLSIL.

This chain joins TRBV7-9 and TRBJ2-1; perhaps TRBD2 as D (5 bases). CDR3 length: 13 amino acids. Germline V gene sequence: CDR1 SEHNR, CDR2 FQNEAQ (reference sequence). Trimming took off 0 bases at V and 6 bases at J, with 6 bases between the two ends. In DNA, the CDR3 is TGTGCCAGCAGCTTAGCACTAGGCAATGAGCAGTTCTTC. Protein: CASSLALGNEQFF.

This clone was recorded a few times. The gene calls are TRBV5-3 and TRBJ2-6; 12 nucleotides agree with TRBD1. TRBV5-3 is assigned to the ORF class and has an uncertain function. J lost 4 bases, V lost 0 bases, and 5 bases had no gene match. This CDR3 has 18 residues. In DNA form, the CDR3 reads TGTGCCAGAAGCTTGGCGGGACAGGGGGCGGACGGGGCCAACGTCCTGACTTTC. Translation gives CARSLAGQGADGANVLTF.

The V gene is TRBV4-3, the J gene TRBJ2-5; D gene unclear. The end of the DNA is better explained by TRBJ2-7, so the J call may be wrong. The germline V gene encodes CDR1 LGHNA and CDR2 YSLEER. The CDR3 runs 13 residues. The CDR3 loop reads CASSQERSYEQYF. The CDR3 DNA sequence: TGCGCCAGCAGCCAAGAACGGAGCTACGAGCAGTACTTC.

The chain links TRBV9 to TRBJ2-1; 8 bases are shared with TRBD2. The V and J ends lost 4 bases and 10 bases, in that order; junction bases with no gene match: 13. Germline values: CDR1 SGDLS, CDR2 YYNGEE. This CDR3 is built from 15 residues. CDR3 loop: CASSSGLEWFGEQFF. CDR3 sequence (DNA): TGTGCCAGCAGCTCGGGACTAGAGTGGTTTGGCGAGCAGTTCTTC.

The chain carries TRBV5-6 and TRBJ2-2; no clear D gene. V was shortened by 1 base and J by 0 bases, with 7 bases between the two germline ends. This CDR3 is 15 amino acids long. In germline, CDR1 is SGHDT, CDR2 YYEEEE. CDR3 in DNA: TGTGCCAGCAGCTTGCTGGCGGCGAACACCGGGGAGCTGTTTTTT. As protein: CASSLLAANTGELFF.

The chain employs TRBV5-1 and TRBJ2-6, with D maybe TRBD2 (5 bases). CDR1 is SGHRS, CDR2 YFSETQ, per germline. V lost 7 bases and J 0 bases, leaving 11 bases between the germline ends. The CDR3 is made up of 15 amino acids. The CDR3 protein is CASHGGSSGANVLTF. In DNA form, the CDR3 reads TGCGCCAGCCACGGTGGGAGCTCTGGGGCCAACGTCCTGACTTTC.

The genes are TRBV18 and TRBJ1-2, with a weak D call TRBD1 (6 bases). The CDR3 is 14 residues long. Looked up from germline, CDR1 is KGHSH and CDR2 is LQKENI. Deletions cut 6 bases from V and 0 bases from J, with 11 bases between. As DNA, the CDR3 is TGTGCCAGCTCGCCCACAGGGACTAACTATGGCTACACCTTC. Protein sequence: CASSPTGTNYGYTF. The full variable domain, with the rest looked up from reference TRBV18 and TRBJ1-2, is NAGVMQNPRHLVRRRGQEARLRCSPMKGHSHVYWYRQLPEEGLKFMVYLQKENIIDESGMPKERFSAEFPKEGPSILRIQQVVRGDSAAYFCASSPTGTNYGYTFGSGTRLTVV.

The J gene is TRBJ2-5, the V gene TRBV7-9, with D tentatively TRBD2 (5 bases). The end of the DNA fits TRBJ2-7 better, so the J call may be wrong. CDR1 SEHNR and CDR2 FQNEAQ come from the germline V gene (reference sequence). The CDR3 sequence is 14 residues long. This CDR3 is CASSPALARDEQYF. CDR3 nucleotide sequence: TGTGCCAGCAGCCCGGCACTGGCGCGGGACGAGCAGTACTTC.

V usage is TRBV6-5 and J usage is TRBJ1-3; no reliable D call. Trimming removed 9 bases at V and 0 bases at J, with 12 bases between. The V gene's germline CDR1 is MNHEY and CDR2 SVGAGI. CDR3 size: 14 residues. The CDR3 nucleotides are TGTGCCAGGAACAGAGAGCACTCTGGAAACACCATATATTTT. Translated, it gives CARNREHSGNTIYF.

The chain couples TRBV29-1 to TRBJ2-3, with 9 bases fitting TRBD1. V dropped 4 bases and J dropped 5; count of bases not matched to a gene: 1. Germline CDR1 is SQVTM and CDR2 is ANQGSEA. The CDR3 runs to 12 residues. The CDR3 loop reads CSVVTGGDTQYF. Here the CDR3 DNA reads TGCAGCGTTGTGACAGGGGGAGATACGCAGTATTTT.